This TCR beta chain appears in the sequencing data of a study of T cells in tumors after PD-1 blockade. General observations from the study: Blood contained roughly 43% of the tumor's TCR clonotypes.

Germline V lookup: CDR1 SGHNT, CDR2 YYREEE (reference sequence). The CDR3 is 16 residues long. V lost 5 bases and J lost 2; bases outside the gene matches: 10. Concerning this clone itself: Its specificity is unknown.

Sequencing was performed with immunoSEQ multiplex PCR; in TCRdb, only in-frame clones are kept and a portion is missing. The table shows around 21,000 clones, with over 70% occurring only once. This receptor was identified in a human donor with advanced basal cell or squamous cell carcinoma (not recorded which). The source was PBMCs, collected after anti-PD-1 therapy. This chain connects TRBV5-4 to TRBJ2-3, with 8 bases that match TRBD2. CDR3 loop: CASRPLAGEITDTQYF. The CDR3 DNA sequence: TGTGCCAGCAGACCTCTAGCGGGCGAAATCACAGATACGCAGTATTTT.